This T cell receptor (beta chain) came from a study of blood T cells in healthy people across ages. The CDR3 loop spans 13 amino acids. Germline lookup yields CDR1 SGDLS and CDR2 YYNGEE. V lost 2 bases to trimming and J lost 3 bases, with 9 bases between them. The sample holds a few counts of this clonotype. Next came a second PCR, run for about 7 to 12 cycles, which used a sample-barcoded 5' primer along with a J-beta primer mix. A single record per CDR3 protein comes from TCRdb applying MiXCR to the 5' RACE reads. Of almost 1 million distinct CDR3 sequences listed, 51% are singletons. The V gene is TRBV9, the J gene TRBJ2-7; D is unresolved. The TCR was taken from a woman in her sixties or seventies in good health. Sequencing was performed on blood. The CDR3 region has the DNA TGTGCCAGCAGCGTTGAGCTATACTACGAGCAGTACTTC. Its translation: CASSVELYYEQYF.